This TCR beta chain was retrieved from a study of shared clonotypes between healthy human individuals. Across the study: Used for every donor were three CD4 naive, three CD4 memory, two CD8 naive and one CD8 memory plate.

Generated by immunoSEQ multiplex PCR, the TCRdb table keeps only in-frame clones and is missing some. Of 600,000 to 700,000 clones listed, about 80% were seen once; the top ten hold 1.5% to 2%. The V gene lost 6 bases and the J gene lost 3 bases, with 16 bases spanning the gap. The CDR3 covers 15 residues. From germline, CDR1 is MNHEY and CDR2 SVGAGI. This clone turned up a few times. The TCR was taken from a woman aged 25-40 years in good health. The chain recombines TRBV6-5 with TRBJ2-3; D may be TRBD1 (6 bases). The source material was memory CD4+ T cells sorted from blood. Regarding subset: CD45RA-negative fraction. The CDR3 coding sequence is TGTGCCAGCAGGCCCGGCAGGGGCGTAACAGATACGCAGTATTTT. Its translation is CASRPGRGVTDTQYF.